Below, 30 T cell receptor beta chains from the same sample are listed, as sequenced in a study of regulatory T cells in long-lasting Graves disease. The authors built TCR beta libraries using iRepertoire HTBI primers and Arm-PCR of CDR3 regions. Using its own MiXCR run on the multiplex PCR reads, TCRdb lists one record per CDR3 protein. In the table there are approximately 400,000 distinct CDR3 sequences, approximately 23% of which are singletons. Time point of the sample: persistent/refractory GD, antithyroid drugs over 5 years with positive TRAb. With RNA extracted from PBMCs as input, the TCR library was made. The source material was peripheral blood mononuclear cells (PBMCs), sampled when the disease was refractory, from a patient treated with antithyroid drugs. The receptors were gathered from a woman aged 40 to 50 with Graves disease.

This clonotype was counted ten times or more. The CDR3 loop is CSVNFPKSDGYTF. CDR3 DNA sequence: TGCAGCGTCAATTTCCCCAAGTCCGATGGCTACACCTTC. The chain couples TRBV29-1 to TRBJ1-2; D not resolved. Germline CDR1 reads SQVTM; CDR2 reads ANQGSEA. Trimming removed 6 bases from V and 6 bases from J, with 17 bases in between. This CDR3 is built from 13 residues.

This clonotype was seen repeatedly, ten times or more. This rearrangement joins TRBV11-2 to TRBJ1-6; possible D gene TRBD1, 5 bases. Trimming removed 3 bases at V and 10 bases at J, with 13 bases between. The CDR3 has 14 amino acids. Germline lookup yields CDR1 SGHAT and CDR2 FQNNGV. The CDR3 sequence is CASSFLGWGSPLHF. Written as DNA, the CDR3 is TGTGCCAGCAGCTTTCTCGGCTGGGGCTCACCCCTCCACTTT.

This clonotype showed up many times. The chain joins TRBV11-2 to TRBJ1-2; maybe TRBD1 (5 bases). CDR3 length equals 16 residues. Looked up from germline, CDR1 is SGHAT and CDR2 is FQNNGV. V lost 5 bases and J 7 bases, leaving 23 bases between the germline ends. The CDR3 is CASSPTGGTWFRGYTF. In DNA form, the CDR3 reads TGTGCCAGCAGCCCCACCGGGGGGACCTGGTTCCGTGGCTACACCTTC.

This clonotype turned up a few times. The rearrangement joins TRBV18 to TRBJ1-5; D is unclear. This CDR3 is 14 amino acids long. Germline V lookup: CDR1 KGHSH, CDR2 LQKENI. Trimming took 6 bases from V and 6 from J, leaving 15 bases between them. The CDR3 coding sequence is TGTGCCAGCTCGCCAACGTGGGGTAGTCAGCCCCAGCATTTT. Encoded protein: CASSPTWGSQPQHF.

Worth noting for this clonotype: A read error may be the cause here, since a much bigger clone is one base away. The CDR3 DNA sequence: TGTGCCAGCGGTTTGAACAGGGGTTTACCTTATAGCAATCAGCCCCAGCATTTT. It yields the protein CASGLNRGLPYSNQPQHF. This rearrangement joins TRBV28 to TRBJ1-5, with TRBD1 matching over 7 bases. The CDR3 has 18 amino acids. CDR1 and CDR2 (germline): MDHEN, SYDVKM.

J is TRBJ2-5 and V is TRBV11-1; perhaps TRBD1 as D (5 bases). V was cut by 1 base and J by 7 bases, with 10 bases left in between. This CDR3 region has 13 residues. CDR1 SGHAT and CDR2 FQDESV come from the germline V gene (reference sequence). The CDR3 loop is CASSLGQFGTQYF. The CDR3, as DNA: TGTGCCAGCAGCTTAGGACAGTTTGGGACCCAGTACTTC.

Many counts were recorded for this clonotype. The chain couples TRBV24-1 to TRBJ2-5; TRBD2 aligns across 10 bases. Germline assignment: CDR1 KGHDR and CDR2 SFDVKD. Trimming cost V 6 bases and J 1 base; bases outside gene matches: 4. The CDR3 is 15 residues long. This CDR3 is CATSSSGRLQETQYF. CDR3 DNA: TGTGCCACCAGTTCTAGCGGGAGACTCCAAGAGACCCAGTACTTC.

At least ten counts were recorded for this clonotype. V gene TRBV7-6 combines with J gene TRBJ2-5; 9 nucleotides match TRBD2. Germline V gene sequence: CDR1 SGHVS, CDR2 FNYEAQ. Trimming took 4 bases from V and 5 from J; bases not matched to a gene: 17. The CDR3 length is 18 residues. CDR3 nucleotides: TGTGCCAGCAGCTCCCCGACCTGGGCGGGAGGGCCAGAGGAGACCCAGTACTTC. This gives the protein CASSSPTWAGGPEETQYF.

The rearrangement joins TRBV24-1 to TRBJ1-1, with a weak D call TRBD1 (6 bases). CDR1 is KGHDR, CDR2 SFDVKD, per germline. V lost 2 bases and J 6 bases, leaving 15 bases between the germline ends. The CDR3 contains 15 residues. CDR3 loop: CATSDSGGALAEAFF. The CDR3 DNA sequence: TGTGCCACCAGTGATTCTGGGGGGGCTTTGGCTGAAGCTTTCTTT.

The gene calls are TRBV20-1 and TRBJ1-5; D may be TRBD1 (5 bases). The length of the CDR3 is 16 residues. Germline V gene lookup returns CDR1 DFQATT and CDR2 SNEGSKA (reference sequence). Trimming removed 5 bases at V and 1 base at J, with 18 bases between. CDR3 residues: CSAGPRGPGSNQPQHF. The CDR3 DNA reads TGCAGTGCTGGCCCCCGGGGCCCAGGGAGCAATCAGCCCCAGCATTTT.

This clonotype was observed at least ten times. The chain has TRBV7-6 and TRBJ1-1, with D perhaps TRBD1 (6 bases). The CDR3 sequence is 13 residues long. Per the germline V gene, CDR1 is SGHVS and CDR2 is FNYEAQ. The V end was cut by 5 bases, the J end by 7 bases, with 14 bases between. The CDR3 DNA is TGTGCCAGCAGCCGGGGGGCATCTCTTGAAGCTTTCTTT. This gives the protein CASSRGASLEAFF.

The rearrangement joins TRBV7-6 to TRBJ2-7; D call uncertain. Germline CDR1 SGHVS, CDR2 FNYEAQ. The V gene lost 1 base and the J gene lost 5 bases, with 15 bases spanning the gap. The CDR3 sequence is 15 residues long. CDR3 region: CASSLDFRPRNEQYF. The CDR3 region has the DNA TGTGCCAGCAGCTTAGATTTCAGACCCCGGAACGAGCAGTACTTC.

The rearrangement uses TRBV15 and TRBJ1-5, with 11 nucleotides matching TRBD1. Germline V lookup: CDR1 LNHNV, CDR2 YYDKDF (reference sequence). V gave up 5 bases and J gave up 2 bases; unmatched junction bases: 2. The CDR3 has 15 amino acids. The chain's CDR3 is CATSEGQGGNQPQHF. The CDR3 nucleotides read TGTGCCACCAGCGAGGGACAGGGGGGCAATCAGCCCCAGCATTTT.

This clonotype has ten or more counts. This rearrangement joins TRBV11-2 to TRBJ2-7; D not resolved. Germline values: CDR1 SGHAT, CDR2 FQNNGV. The CDR3 spans 12 residues. V lost 3 bases and J 8 bases, leaving 11 bases between the germline ends. The CDR3 spells CASSFPLGQQYF. As DNA, the CDR3 is TGTGCCAGCAGCTTCCCTCTGGGTCAGCAGTACTTC.

This clonotype was seen ten or more times. This chain connects TRBV28 to TRBJ1-5; 9 bases are a match to TRBD1. This CDR3 is 16 amino acids long. V lost 4 bases, J lost 0 bases, and 4 bases stayed unmatched. Germline V gene sequence: CDR1 MDHEN, CDR2 SYDVKM. The CDR3 nucleotides read TGTGCCAGCAGTTACAGGGGGCAGTATAGCAATCAGCCCCAGCATTTT. Encoded protein: CASSYRGQYSNQPQHF.

This clonotype was picked up a small number of times. The chain couples TRBV6-2 or TRBV6-3 to TRBJ2-7; the D call may be TRBD1 or TRBD2 (5 bases each). Germline lookup yields CDR1 MNHEY and CDR2 SVGEGT. There are 15 residues in the CDR3. Trimming shortened V by 5 bases and J by 3 bases, and 17 bases separated the two germline ends. The CDR3 DNA reads TGTGCCAGCAGTCAAACCGGGACCGGGCTCTACGAGCAGTACTTC. Residues: CASSQTGTGLYEQYF.

This clonotype was seen repeatedly, ten times or more. CDR3 loop: CASSQLGRGNSPLHF. DNA for the CDR3: TGTGCCAGCAGCCAGCTGGGTAGAGGGAATTCACCCCTCCACTTT. This rearrangement joins TRBV14 to TRBJ1-6, with D unresolved. This CDR3 is 15 amino acids long. Between the trimmed V and J ends, which lost 3 bases and 7 bases, there was a span of 13 bases. Germline CDR1 reads SGHDN; CDR2 reads FVKESK.

This clonotype was observed at least ten times. The chain combines TRBV6-1 with TRBJ1-1; unclear D gene. This CDR3 contains 13 residues. Trimming stripped 5 bases from V and 11 bases from J, with 18 bases between. Germline lookup yields CDR1 MNHNS and CDR2 SASEGT. The CDR3 loop reads CASSHALGSRAFF. CDR3 sequence (DNA): TGTGCCAGCAGTCACGCTCTGGGTTCTAGGGCTTTCTTT.

The CDR3 is CASSLGFGNTEAFF. CDR3 DNA sequence: TGTGCCAGCAGTTTAGGATTTGGGAACACTGAAGCTTTCTTT. This chain links TRBV27 with TRBJ1-1; D ambiguous. CDR1 is MNHEY, CDR2 SMNVEV, per germline (reference sequence). The V end was cut by 2 bases, the J end by 1 base, with 8 bases between. The CDR3 sequence is 14 residues long.

This chain connects TRBV7-3 to TRBJ2-1; D uncertain. V was trimmed by 2 bases and J by 5 bases, leaving 7 bases between them. CDR1 and CDR2 (germline): SGHTA, FQGTGA. The CDR3 is 13 residues long. The CDR3 coding sequence is TGTGCCAGCAGCTTAGGGGTTAACAATGAGCAGTTCTTC. It encodes CASSLGVNNEQFF. The full variable domain, its missing parts supplied by reference TRBV7-3 and TRBJ2-1, is GAGVSQTPSNKVTEKGKYVELRCDPISGHTALYWYRQSLGQGPEFLIYFQGTGAADDSGLPNDRFFAVRPEGSVSTLKIQRTERGDSAVYLCASSLGVNNEQFFGPGTRLTVL.

This clonotype turned up a few times. The chain links TRBV3-1 to TRBJ1-5; D not resolved. The CDR3 is made up of 15 amino acids. CDR1 LGHDT and CDR2 YNNKEL come from the germline V gene (reference sequence). The germline V and J ends were trimmed by 4 bases and 2 bases, with 12 bases remaining between them. CDR3 bases: TGTGCCAGCAGCCTCGGGCGCAGTCGCAATCAGCCCCAGCATTTT. Its translation: CASSLGRSRNQPQHF.

This clonotype was picked up many times. This chain connects TRBV6-1 to TRBJ1-2; weak D call: TRBD1 (5 bases). CDR1 is MNHNS, CDR2 SASEGT, per germline. The CDR3 length is 12 residues. The V and J ends lost 4 bases and 4 bases respectively, with 7 bases between them. The CDR3: CASSGDGYGYTF. As DNA, the CDR3 is TGTGCCAGCAGTGGGGACGGCTATGGCTACACCTTC.

At least ten counts were recorded for this clonotype. The rearrangement joins TRBV2 to TRBJ2-7; the D gene is possibly TRBD2 (5 bases). V shed 2 bases and J shed 3 bases, with 14 bases lying between them. This CDR3 region has 15 residues. Germline values: CDR1 SNHLY, CDR2 FYNNEI. CDR3 amino acids: CASSELASSNYEQYF. CDR3 bases: TGTGCCAGCAGTGAACTAGCTTCCTCTAACTACGAGCAGTACTTC.

The sample holds a few counts of this clonotype. The V gene is TRBV4-1, the J gene TRBJ2-7; no clear D. CDR1 is MGHRA, CDR2 YSYEKL, per germline. V gave up 4 bases and J gave up 7 bases, with 17 bases separating them. The length of the CDR3 is 14 residues. CDR3 coding DNA: TGCGCCAGCAGCCGAGCAAGGGCACAGAAAGAGCAGTACTTC. Protein sequence: CASSRARAQKEQYF.

This clonotype showed up many times. The chain couples TRBV28 to TRBJ2-7, with D perhaps matching TRBD2 (6 bases). Germline V lookup: CDR1 MDHEN, CDR2 SYDVKM. Trimming took 5 bases from V and 3 from J, leaving 11 bases between them. The CDR3 consists of 13 residues. CDR3 protein: CASSPRTNYEQYF. The CDR3 bases are TGTGCCAGCAGTCCTCGGACTAACTACGAGCAGTACTTC.

This clonotype turned up a few times. This sequence joins TRBV10-3 and TRBJ2-7; D unclear. Trimming took 3 bases from V and 3 from J, leaving 12 bases between them. Germline CDR1 reads ENHRY; CDR2 reads SYGVKD. The CDR3 covers 14 residues. CDR3: CAISEGQNLYEQYF. The CDR3 DNA follows: TGTGCCATCAGTGAAGGGCAGAACCTCTACGAGCAGTACTTC.

This clonotype was counted ten times or more. This chain joins TRBV6-1 and TRBJ1-5; the match to TRBD1 covers 7 bases. V shed 6 bases and J 3 bases; nucleotides not matched to a gene: 11. Germline CDR1 and CDR2: MNHNS and SASEGT. The CDR3 runs to 16 residues. CDR3 sequence: CASRPGQDASNQPQHF. CDR3 DNA sequence: TGTGCCAGCAGACCCGGACAGGACGCTTCCAATCAGCCCCAGCATTTT.

The V and J genes are TRBV7-2 and TRBJ1-2, with 7 bases that match TRBD1. Germline CDR1 and CDR2: SGHTA and FQGNSA. V shed 4 bases, J shed 7 bases, and the junction held 6 bases outside the gene matches. This CDR3 contains 13 residues. CDR3 sequence (DNA): TGTGCCAGCAGCTACACAGGGGACGGTGGCTACACCTTC. The encoded protein is CASSYTGDGGYTF.

This clonotype was found a few times. The rearrangement uses TRBV20-1 and TRBJ2-3, with unresolved D. The CDR3 extends over 13 amino acids. CDR1 and CDR2 from the germline V gene are DFQATT and SNEGSKA (reference sequence). The CDR3 sequence: CSTPHAGTDTQYF. CDR3 nucleotide sequence: TGCAGCACCCCGCACGCGGGCACAGATACGCAGTATTTT.

CDR3 loop: CASSYSRRGQGNSPLHF. CDR3 nucleotide sequence: TGTGCCAGCAGTTACTCCCGCAGGGGGCAAGGGAATTCACCCCTCCACTTT. The V and J genes are TRBV6-2 or TRBV6-3 and TRBJ1-6, with TRBD1 matching 8 bases. The V and J ends lost 0 bases and 7 bases, in that order; junction bases with no gene match: 8. This CDR3 has 17 amino acids. The germline CDR1 and CDR2 sequences are MNHEY and SVGEGT.